These 19 T cell receptor beta chains came from one sample sequenced in a study of vaccination and CD4 T cells after COVID-19. As to treatment: roughly nine-day PBMC culture with coronavirus spike peptide pools or control peptides (ViraFEST assay). The unexposed donor gave CD4+ T cells before the COVID-19 pandemic (2011-2018). With the Oncomine TCR Beta short-read assay, DNA from cultured CD4+ T cells was sequenced. After culture, CD4+ T cells served as the source for genomic DNA extraction. From the PCR reads, TCRdb called clonotypes with MiXCR, one entry per CDR3 protein. The data show 8,700 or so distinct CDR3 sequences, approximately 30% seen once. These TCRs are of unknown antigen specificity. Sequences were obtained from CD4+ T cells from blood, cultured in vitro. Every receptor here comes from a human donor in good health.

This clonotype was seen a handful of times. This chain uses TRBV24-1 with TRBJ2-1, with D perhaps TRBD1 or TRBD2 (5 bases each). The CDR3 loop spans 16 amino acids. From germline, CDR1 is KGHDR and CDR2 SFDVKD. Trimming took off 3 bases at V and 5 bases at J, with 16 bases between the two ends. Here the CDR3 DNA reads TGTGCCACCAGTGATCCAAGCCAGGGAGTAAACAATGAGCAGTTCTTC. This encodes CATSDPSQGVNNEQFF.

This clonotype showed up just a few times. This chain uses TRBV4-2 with TRBJ1-1; possible D gene TRBD1, 5 bases. V lost 3 bases, J lost 3 bases, and 17 bases lay in between. Germline CDR1 and CDR2: LGHNA and YNFKEQ. The CDR3 loop spans 16 amino acids. CDR3 protein: CASSHELGPTDTEAFF. In nucleotides, the CDR3 is TGTGCCAGCAGCCACGAACTGGGACCGACTGACACTGAAGCTTTCTTT.

This clonotype was seen more than once but under ten times. The J gene is TRBJ1-1, the V gene TRBV12-3 or TRBV12-4, with D uncertain. This CDR3 contains 11 residues. Between the trimmed V and J ends, which lost 1 base and 6 bases, there was a span of 3 bases. In DNA, the CDR3 is TGTGCCAGCAGTTTAGTCGCTGAAGCTTTCTTT. Translating gives CASSLVAEAFF.

Regarding this clonotype: The conserved final phenylalanine or tryptophan is absent from the CDR3, which likely points to a read error. The chain recombines TRBV6-4 with TRBJ1-6; the D gene is possibly TRBD1 (5 bases). Germline V gives CDR1 MRHNA, CDR2 SNTAGT. V was clipped by 5 bases and J by 6 bases, with 11 bases between them. The CDR3 runs to 14 residues. CDR3: CASSTDSANSPLHL. The CDR3 region has the DNA TGTGCCAGCAGTACTGACAGCGCTAATTCACCCCTCCACCTT.

CDR3 region: CASSLEDSDTGELFF. In nucleotides, the CDR3 is TGTGCCAGCAGCTTAGAGGACAGCGACACCGGGGAGCTGTTTTTT. The gene calls are TRBV7-2 and TRBJ2-2, with a tentative D call TRBD1 (6 bases). Trimming stripped 1 base from V and 3 bases from J, with 9 bases between. The CDR3 is 15 residues long. The germline V gene encodes CDR1 SGHTA and CDR2 FQGNSA.

This clonotype was seen a few times. V gene TRBV4-3 combines with J gene TRBJ1-2; D is possibly TRBD1 (5 bases). Germline lookup yields CDR1 LGHNA and CDR2 YSLEER. V lost 3 bases and J lost 5, with 16 bases in between. The CDR3 consists of 15 residues. The CDR3 here is CASSHRAWGQYGYTF. The CDR3, as DNA: TGCGCCAGCAGCCATCGGGCCTGGGGCCAATATGGCTACACCTTC.

This clonotype was picked up a small number of times. This sequence joins TRBV19 and TRBJ1-5; 11 positions match TRBD1. Germline CDR1 reads LNHDA; CDR2 reads SQIVND (reference sequence). Trimming removed 4 bases from V and 7 bases from J; junction bases left unmatched: 9. The CDR3 runs to 16 residues. The CDR3, as DNA: TGTGCCAGTAGTACCCGGACAGGGGGCGCCTTCCAGCCCCAGCATTTT. Translating gives CASSTRTGGAFQPQHF.

By share, this clonotype counts as medium-sized. An end of the junction differs from the germline gene, which may be a read error. V and J are TRBV19 and TRBJ1-5; 7 bases line up with TRBD1. In germline, CDR1 is LNHDA, CDR2 SQIVND (reference sequence). This CDR3 comprises 14 residues. CDR3 in DNA: TGTGCCAGTCCTATGGGACAGAGCAGTCAGCCCCAGCATTTT. It codes for CASPMGQSSQPQHF.

This clonotype was seen more than once but under ten times. The chain links TRBV21-1 to TRBJ1-1; the table's D call, TRBD1, has no DNA check behind it. TRBV21-1 is noted as a pseudogene. This CDR3 region has 17 residues. This CDR3 reads CASSHRDRDLVNTEAFF. CDR3 DNA sequence: TGTGCCAGCAGCCACCGGGACAGGGACTTAGTGAACACTGAAGCTTTCTTT.

The chain links TRBV20-1 to TRBJ2-3, with D tentatively TRBD1 or TRBD2 (5 bases each). The germline V gene has CDR1 DFQATT and CDR2 SNEGSKA (reference sequence). V lost 3 bases and J 2 bases, leaving 18 bases between the germline ends. The CDR3 length is 16 residues. The CDR3 DNA sequence: TGCAGTGCTAGGTCTCAGGGACGGCAGTTCACAGATACGCAGTATTTT. The encoded protein is CSARSQGRQFTDTQYF.

This clonotype has more than one count but fewer than ten. V is TRBV15 and J is TRBJ2-1, with TRBD2 identical over 12 bases. Germline V gives CDR1 LNHNV, CDR2 YYDKDF (reference sequence). V lost 3 bases, J lost 7 bases, and 4 bases stayed unmatched. The CDR3 has 15 amino acids. CDR3 protein: CATSRTSGSENEQFF. The CDR3, as DNA: TGTGCCACCAGCAGGACTAGCGGGAGTGAGAATGAGCAGTTCTTC.

CDR3 in amino acids: CASSEPGQNYSPLHF. As DNA, the CDR3 is TGTGCCAGCAGTGAACCGGGACAGAATTATTCACCCCTCCACTTT. The V and J genes are TRBV27 and TRBJ1-6, with TRBD1 matching 7 bases. Germline lookup yields CDR1 MNHEY and CDR2 SMNVEV (reference sequence). The CDR3 covers 15 residues. Trimming at V came to 5 bases and at J to 8 bases, leaving 9 bases not matched to a gene.

The chain combines TRBV9 with TRBJ2-5, with a tentative D call TRBD2 (7 bases). From germline, CDR1 is SGDLS and CDR2 YYNGEE. The CDR3 consists of 14 residues. V gave up 5 bases and J gave up 7 bases, with 18 bases separating them. CDR3 sequence: CASSAAGEGGTQYF. The DNA for the CDR3 is TGTGCCAGCAGTGCGGCGGGAGAGGGGGGGACCCAGTACTTC.

V is TRBV5-1 and J is TRBJ2-7; no reliable D call. Trimming pared 7 bases from V and 4 bases from J, leaving 18 bases between. Germline-derived CDR1 and CDR2 are SGHRS and YFSETQ. The CDR3 contains 14 residues. CDR3 sequence: CASHPQADTYEQYF. CDR3 bases: TGCGCCAGCCATCCCCAGGCAGACACTTACGAGCAGTACTTC.

The rearrangement links TRBV28 to TRBJ1-4, with 7 bases identical to TRBD1. Germline V gene sequence: CDR1 MDHEN, CDR2 SYDVKM. This CDR3 spans 16 amino acids. J gave up 3 bases and V 5 bases, and 9 bases lay outside the gene matches. CDR3 sequence (DNA): TGTGCCAGCAGTAGGGGGCGCGGGTGGGCTAATGAAAAACTGTTTTTT. Translated: CASSRGRGWANEKLFF. Looking up the rest from reference TRBV28 and TRBJ1-4 gives the full variable domain: DVKVTQSSRYLVKRTGEKVFLECVQDMDHENMFWYRQDPGLGLRLIYFSYDVKMKEKGDIPEGYSVSREKKERFSLILESASTNQTSMYLCASSRGRGWANEKLFFGSGTQLSVL.

In DNA form, the CDR3 reads TGTGCCACCTCGGAAGGTTGGGAAAAACTGTTTTTT. Translation: CATSEGWEKLFF. The chain combines TRBV19 with TRBJ1-4; D is uncertain. The CDR3 totals 12 residues. The V end was cut by 10 bases, the J end by 8 bases, with 14 bases between. Germline assignment: CDR1 LNHDA and CDR2 SQIVND (reference sequence).

The gene calls are TRBV4-3 and TRBJ2-2; a possible D gene is TRBD1 (5 bases). This CDR3 comprises 19 residues. Germline loops: CDR1 LGHNA, CDR2 YSLEER. V was pared by 0 bases and J by 0 bases, with 17 bases between. The CDR3 bases are TGCGCCAGCAGCCAAGATCAGGGAAACCCGTTCGCGAACACCGGGGAGCTGTTTTTT. As protein: CASSQDQGNPFANTGELFF.

V usage is TRBV28 and J usage is TRBJ1-4; 8 nucleotides agree with TRBD1. V shed 6 bases, J shed 6 bases, and the junction held 6 bases outside the gene matches. The germline V gene has CDR1 MDHEN and CDR2 SYDVKM. The CDR3 has 14 residues. The CDR3 coding sequence is TGTGCCAGCAGCGACAGGGGCCGGGATGAAAAACTGTTTTTT. Its protein product is CASSDRGRDEKLFF.

This clonotype has a handful of counts. The chain has TRBV30 and TRBJ2-2; D possibly corresponds to TRBD1 (6 bases). This CDR3 has 14 amino acids. V lost 4 bases and J lost 5, with 14 bases in between. CDR1 and CDR2 (germline): GTSNPN, SVGIG (reference sequence). CDR3: CAWKAGAGTGELFF. DNA of the CDR3: TGTGCCTGGAAGGCAGGGGCGGGTACCGGGGAGCTGTTTTTT.